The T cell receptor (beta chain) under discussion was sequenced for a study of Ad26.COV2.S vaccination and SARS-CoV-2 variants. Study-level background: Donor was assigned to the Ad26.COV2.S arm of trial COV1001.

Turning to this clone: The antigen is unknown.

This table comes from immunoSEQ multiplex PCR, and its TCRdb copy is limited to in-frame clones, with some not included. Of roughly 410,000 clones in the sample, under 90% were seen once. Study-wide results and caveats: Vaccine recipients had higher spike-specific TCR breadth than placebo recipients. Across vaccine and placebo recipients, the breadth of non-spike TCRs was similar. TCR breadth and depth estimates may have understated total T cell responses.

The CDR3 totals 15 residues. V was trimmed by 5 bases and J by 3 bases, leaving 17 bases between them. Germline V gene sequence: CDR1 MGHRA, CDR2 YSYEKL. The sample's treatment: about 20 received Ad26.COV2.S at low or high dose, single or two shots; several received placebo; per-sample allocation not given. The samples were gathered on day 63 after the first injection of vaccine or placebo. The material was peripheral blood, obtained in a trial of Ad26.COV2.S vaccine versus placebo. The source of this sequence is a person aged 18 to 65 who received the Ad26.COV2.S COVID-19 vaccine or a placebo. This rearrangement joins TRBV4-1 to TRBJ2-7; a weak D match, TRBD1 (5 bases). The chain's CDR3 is CASSSGWTDYYEQYF. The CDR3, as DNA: TGCGCCAGCAGCTCAGGGTGGACGGATTACTACGAGCAGTACTTC.